Shown below are 25 T cell receptor beta chains from a single sample sequenced in a study of graft-versus-host responses after intestinal transplantation. TCRdb's copy holds only in-frame clones and misses some; the assay was immunoSEQ multiplex PCR. The sample lists tens of thousands of clones; under 95% were seen once. Their recognized antigens are unknown. The source material was unstimulated CD8+ T cells sorted from spleen or lymph node cells, sampled before intestinal transplant. The receptor set was obtained from a human donor who received an intestinal transplant.

V and J are TRBV6-5 and TRBJ1-2, with 8 bases that match TRBD1. Germline CDR1 is MNHEY and CDR2 is SVGAGI. V was clipped by 5 bases and J by 4 bases; unmatched bases: 0. The CDR3 sequence is 12 residues long. CDR3 region: CASSDRGYGYTF. DNA of the CDR3: TGTGCCAGCAGTGACAGGGGCTATGGCTACACCTTC.

This chain links TRBV7-9 with TRBJ1-1, with a possible D match to TRBD1 (5 bases). CDR1 and CDR2 (germline): SEHNR, FQNEAQ (reference sequence). V was pared by 1 base and J by 0 bases, with 21 bases between. CDR3 length: 19 residues. CDR3 DNA sequence: TGTGCCAGCAGCTTAGTCCTTAGTCGTCCTACAGGAATGAACACTGAAGCTTTCTTT. This gives the protein CASSLVLSRPTGMNTEAFF.

J is TRBJ2-3 and V is TRBV19; a weak D match, TRBD2 (7 bases). Germline V CDR1 and CDR2: LNHDA, SQIVND (reference sequence). Trimming took off 1 base at V and 1 base at J, with 12 bases between the two ends. The CDR3 spans 16 residues. CDR3 loop: CASSIGTGRGTDTQYF. In DNA form, the CDR3 reads TGTGCCAGTAGTATAGGTACAGGGAGGGGCACAGATACGCAGTATTTT.

This clone was observed a handful of times. The gene calls are TRBV9 and TRBJ2-3, with 11 nucleotides matching TRBD2. The CDR3 is 18 amino acids. The V segment lost 4 bases and the J segment 2 bases; nucleotides outside the gene matches: 12. CDR1 and CDR2 from the germline V gene are SGDLS and YYNGEE. This chain's CDR3 is CASSNPRDSGGATDTQYF. The CDR3 DNA reads TGTGCCAGCAGCAACCCAAGGGATAGCGGGGGGGCCACAGATACGCAGTATTTT.

The V call is TRBV5-6, the J call TRBJ1-6, with TRBD1 matching over 7 bases. The germline gives CDR1 SGHDT, CDR2 YYEEEE. CDR3 length: 16 amino acids. Trimming removed 4 bases from V and 7 bases from J; junction bases left unmatched: 11. CDR3 sequence reads: CASSSQPGQKNSPLHF. CDR3 coding DNA: TGTGCCAGCAGCAGCCAACCGGGACAGAAGAATTCACCCCTCCACTTT.

The rearrangement uses TRBV19 and TRBJ2-3; 13 bases are a match to TRBD2. Trimming at V came to 0 bases and at J to 0 bases, leaving 3 bases not matched to a gene. The CDR3 has 18 amino acids. Germline V gene sequence: CDR1 LNHDA, CDR2 SQIVND (reference sequence). The CDR3: CASSIDGTSGASTDTQYF. In DNA form, the CDR3 reads TGTGCCAGTAGTATAGACGGGACTAGCGGGGCTAGCACAGATACGCAGTATTTT.

The V gene is TRBV5-5, the J gene TRBJ1-1, with 7 bases identical to TRBD1. With V trimmed by 3 bases and J by 0 bases, 11 bases remained unmatched. Germline V CDR1 and CDR2: SGHKS, YYEKEE (reference sequence). This CDR3 has 17 amino acids. CDR3 coding DNA: TGTGCCAGCAGCTCGAAGGTGACAGGGAACTTGAACACTGAAGCTTTCTTT. It translates to CASSSKVTGNLNTEAFF.

As concerns this clone: Other DNA sequences in the same sample also yield this CDR3. The chain couples TRBV7-9 to TRBJ1-3, with D uncertain. Germline loops: CDR1 SEHNR, CDR2 FQNEAQ (reference sequence). V gave up 3 bases and J gave up 0 bases, with 6 bases separating them. This CDR3 has 14 residues. CDR3 in amino acids: CASSFGSSGNTIYF. In nucleotides, the CDR3 is TGTGCCAGCAGCTTTGGGAGCTCTGGAAACACCATATATTTT.

J is TRBJ2-3 and V is TRBV9; D perhaps matches TRBD2 (6 bases). The CDR3 is made up of 15 amino acids. Looked up from germline, CDR1 is SGDLS and CDR2 is YYNGEE. V was shortened by 4 bases and J by 0 bases, with 12 bases between the two germline ends. CDR3 loop: CASSLGLYSTDTQYF. For the CDR3, the DNA is TGTGCCAGCAGCCTTGGACTATACAGCACAGATACGCAGTATTTT.

This clone was observed once. The chain joins TRBV7-6 to TRBJ2-7, with 8 bases lining up with TRBD2. This CDR3 has 14 amino acids. In germline, CDR1 is SGHVS, CDR2 FNYEAQ. V lost 5 bases and J lost 3; bases outside the gene matches: 6. The CDR3 coding sequence is TGTGCCAGCAGCCCCGGGGGGGGTAACTACGAGCAGTACTTC. This sequence encodes CASSPGGGNYEQYF. Full variable domain (missing parts from reference TRBV7-6 and TRBJ2-7): GAGVSQSPRYKVTKRGQDVALRCDPISGHVSLYWYRQALGQGPEFLTYFNYEAQQDKSGLPNDRFSAERPEGSISTLTIQRTEQRDSAMYRCASSPGGGNYEQYFGPGTRLTVT.

V is TRBV7-9 and J is TRBJ2-1; 8 bases map to TRBD1. CDR3 length equals 13 residues. Germline loops: CDR1 SEHNR, CDR2 FQNEAQ (reference sequence). V shed 9 bases and J 8 bases; nucleotides not matched to a gene: 9. Here the CDR3 DNA reads TGTGCCAGTAGAGTGGACAGGGACCATGAGCAGTTCTTC. This encodes CASRVDRDHEQFF.

This clone has only one observation. The J gene is TRBJ2-1, the V gene TRBV15; 8 bases fit TRBD1. Germline CDR1 reads LNHNV; CDR2 reads YYDKDF (reference sequence). With V trimmed by 3 bases and J by 4 bases, 5 bases remained unmatched. The CDR3 has 15 amino acids. CDR3 region: CATSRDRERYNEQFF. The CDR3 nucleotides read TGTGCCACCAGCAGGGACAGGGAACGGTACAATGAGCAGTTCTTC. Full variable domain (missing parts from reference TRBV15 and TRBJ2-1): DAMVIQNPRYQVTQFGKPVTLSCSQTLNHNVMYWYQQKSSQAPKLLFHYYDKDFNNEADTPDNFQSRRPNTSFCFLDIRSPGLGDTAMYLCATSRDRERYNEQFFGPGTRLTVL.

The rearrangement uses TRBV27 and TRBJ1-4; no firm D call. The CDR3 extends over 14 amino acids. Germline V gene data show CDR1 as MNHEY and CDR2 as SMNVEV (reference sequence). The V end was cut by 3 bases, the J end by 0 bases, with 5 bases between. This CDR3 reads CASSLWPTNEKLFF. CDR3 sequence (DNA): TGTGCCAGCAGTTTGTGGCCAACTAATGAAAAACTGTTTTTT.

V gene TRBV7-9 combines with J gene TRBJ1-2; 8 positions match TRBD1. CDR1 is SEHNR, CDR2 FQNEAQ, per germline (reference sequence). The V segment lost 8 bases and the J segment 6 bases; nucleotides outside the gene matches: 20. This CDR3 has 17 residues. The CDR3 sequence: CASPQEEGQAGEDGYTF. The DNA for the CDR3 is TGTGCCAGCCCCCAAGAAGAGGGACAGGCGGGGGAAGATGGCTACACCTTC. The full variable domain, with the rest looked up from reference TRBV7-9 and TRBJ1-2, is DTGVSQNPRHKITKRGQNVTFRCDPISEHNRLYWYRQTLGQGPEFLTYFQNEAQLEKSRLLSDRFSAERPKGSFSTLEIQRTEQGDSAMYLCASPQEEGQAGEDGYTFGSGTRLTVV.

In this sample, this clone turned up a few times. The V and J genes are TRBV5-6 and TRBJ1-1, with D tentatively TRBD1 (5 bases). The CDR3 has 14 amino acids. Germline values: CDR1 SGHDT, CDR2 YYEEEE. The V gene lost 0 bases and the J gene lost 0 bases, with 6 bases spanning the gap. The CDR3 DNA is TGTGCCAGCAGCTTGGGACAGATGAACACTGAAGCTTTCTTT. Translated: CASSLGQMNTEAFF.

The chain links TRBV10-3 to TRBJ2-1; 9 nucleotides agree with TRBD2. V shed 6 bases, J shed 6 bases, and the junction held 6 bases outside the gene matches. The CDR3 sequence is 14 residues long. CDR1 is ENHRY, CDR2 SYGVKD, per germline. CDR3: CAISLAGVSNEQFF. CDR3 DNA sequence: TGTGCCATCAGCTTAGCGGGGGTGTCCAATGAGCAGTTCTTC.

Comment on this clone: Other nucleotide sequences from this sample produce the same CDR3. The chain links TRBV4-3 to TRBJ2-7; D possibly corresponds to TRBD1 (5 bases). Germline V gene lookup returns CDR1 LGHNA and CDR2 YSLEER. With 4 bases removed from V and 4 bases from J, the gap between germline ends came to 11 bases. This CDR3 spans 13 amino acids. The CDR3 DNA reads as TGCGCCAGCAGCCCAGGACACCAGTACGAGCAGTACTTC. As protein: CASSPGHQYEQYF.

The chain has TRBV7-9 and TRBJ2-2, with D tentatively TRBD1 (7 bases). Germline V gives CDR1 SEHNR, CDR2 FQNEAQ (reference sequence). V lost 7 bases, J lost 5 bases, and 14 bases lay in between. The CDR3 is made up of 14 amino acids. The CDR3 reads CASTLPGGTGELFF. DNA for the CDR3: TGTGCCAGCACCCTCCCAGGGGGGACCGGGGAGCTGTTTTTT.

The chain carries TRBV7-9 and TRBJ2-1; 7 bases fit TRBD2. CDR3 length: 12 amino acids. V gave up 5 bases and J gave up 9 bases; unmatched junction bases: 4. Germline values: CDR1 SEHNR, CDR2 FQNEAQ (reference sequence). CDR3 in amino acids: CASSMGTTEQFF. In nucleotides, the CDR3 is TGTGCCAGCAGCATGGGGACTACTGAGCAGTTCTTC.

The chain joins TRBV15 to TRBJ2-2, with 7 bases fitting TRBD2. The CDR3 is 17 residues long. Germline V gene sequence: CDR1 LNHNV, CDR2 YYDKDF (reference sequence). The junction had 9 bases not matched to a gene; V was cut back by 0 bases and J by 5 bases. Here the CDR3 reads CATSRDIGGSLTGELFF. The CDR3 nucleotides are TGTGCCACCAGCAGAGATATCGGGGGGAGCCTAACCGGGGAGCTGTTTTTT.

V gene TRBV19 combines with J gene TRBJ2-7; 10 bases align to TRBD1. The CDR3 spans 13 residues. J was trimmed by 6 bases and V by 5 bases; bases with no gene match: 4. In germline, CDR1 is LNHDA, CDR2 SQIVND (reference sequence). The CDR3: CASSVTGGGEQYF. CDR3 DNA: TGTGCCAGTAGTGTGACAGGGGGCGGCGAGCAGTACTTC.

The V gene is TRBV25-1, the J gene TRBJ1-1; D might be TRBD1 (6 bases). Germline assignment: CDR1 MGHDK and CDR2 SYGVNS. CDR3 length equals 15 residues. V lost 1 base to trimming and J lost 11 bases, with 20 bases between them. The CDR3 is CASSELNGQPHVAFF. For the CDR3, the DNA is TGTGCCAGCAGTGAATTAAATGGACAGCCCCATGTTGCTTTCTTT.

CDR3 in DNA: TGCGCCAGCAGCCAAGGAGGCGGCTATGCGGAGGGCTACACCTTC. This translates into CASSQGGGYAEGYTF. This chain uses TRBV4-3 with TRBJ1-2; D remains unclear. The CDR3 length is 15 residues. V was trimmed by 1 base and J by 8 bases, leaving 17 bases between them. Germline V gene lookup returns CDR1 LGHNA and CDR2 YSLEER.

The chain carries TRBV21-1 and TRBJ1-1; TRBD1 is the table's D call, not checked against the DNA. TRBV21-1 is designated a pseudogene. This CDR3 is built from 15 residues. CDR3 sequence: CASSKGDRLDTEAFF. The CDR3 DNA is TGTGCCAGCAGCAAAGGAGACAGGCTGGACACTGAAGCTTTCTTT.

The table lists this clone with a count of one. The chain is built from TRBV7-9 and TRBJ2-2, with D tentatively TRBD1 (6 bases). The V gene's germline CDR1 is SEHNR and CDR2 FQNEAQ (reference sequence). CDR3 size: 15 residues. The V gene lost 5 bases and the J gene lost 0 bases, with 10 bases spanning the gap. The CDR3 coding sequence is TGTGCCAGCAGCCCCGGGACACCGAACACCGGGGAGCTGTTTTTT. Protein product: CASSPGTPNTGELFF.